This T cell receptor (beta chain) was sequenced during a study of blood T cell repertoires in COVID-19. Study-level information: Whether acute or convalescent, the COVID-19 samples came from the United States, Italy and Spain. In each case, the material was cDNA or gDNA derived from T cells, B-cell-depleted T cells, or PBMCs.

Under the authors' procedure: Estimation of nucleated cell counts was performed using reference gene primer amplification. Assay used: immunoSEQ multiplex PCR; TCRdb lists only in-frame clones, some missing. The V and J calls and clone size are taken from that table; D and trimming were inferred from the DNA. In the table there are about 200,000 clones, around 84% of which are singletons. Germline V gene lookup returns CDR1 MNHEY and CDR2 SVGAGI. Trimming removed 5 bases at V and 4 bases at J, with 13 bases between. The CDR3 is 14 amino acids. The TCR was taken from a human donor in a cohort sampled during active COVID-19. The sequencing sample was made of peripheral blood. V usage is TRBV6-5 and J usage is TRBJ2-3; D perhaps matches TRBD1 (5 bases). DNA of the CDR3: TGTGCCAGCAGTAAGGGGTTTGGGGCAGATACGCAGTATTTT. Its translation: CASSKGFGADTQYF.